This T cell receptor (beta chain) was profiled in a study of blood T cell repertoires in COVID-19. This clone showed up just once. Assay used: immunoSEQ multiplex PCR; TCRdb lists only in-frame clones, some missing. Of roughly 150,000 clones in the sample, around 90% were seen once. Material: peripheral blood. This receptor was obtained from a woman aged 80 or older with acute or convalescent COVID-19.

The CDR3 DNA reads as TGTGCCAGCAGCCAAGAAGGACGGGGGGGCGAGCCTGGGGCCAACGTCCTGACTTTC. Its translation is CASSQEGRGGEPGANVLTF. This chain uses TRBV3-1 (or the pseudogene TRBV3-2) with TRBJ2-6; TRBD2 matches at 8 bases. The V and J ends lost 0 bases and 2 bases, in that order; junction bases with no gene match: 9. Germline loops: CDR1 LGHDT, CDR2 YNNKEL (reference sequence). The CDR3 is made up of 19 amino acids.